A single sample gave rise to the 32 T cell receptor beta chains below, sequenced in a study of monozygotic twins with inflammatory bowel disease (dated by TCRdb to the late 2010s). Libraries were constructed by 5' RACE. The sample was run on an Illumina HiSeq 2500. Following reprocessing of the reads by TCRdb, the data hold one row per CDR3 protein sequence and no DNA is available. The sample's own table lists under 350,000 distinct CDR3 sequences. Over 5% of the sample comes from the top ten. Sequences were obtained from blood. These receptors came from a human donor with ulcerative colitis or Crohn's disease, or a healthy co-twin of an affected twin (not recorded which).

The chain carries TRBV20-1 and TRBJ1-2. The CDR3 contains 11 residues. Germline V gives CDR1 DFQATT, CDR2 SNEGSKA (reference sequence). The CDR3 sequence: CSARDPPNYTF.

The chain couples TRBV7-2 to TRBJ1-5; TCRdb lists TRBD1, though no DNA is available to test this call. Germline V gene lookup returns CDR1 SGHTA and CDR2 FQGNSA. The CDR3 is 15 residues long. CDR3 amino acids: CASSWIGTGVQPQHF.

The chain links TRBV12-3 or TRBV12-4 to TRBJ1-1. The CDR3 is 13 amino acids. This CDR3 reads CASTLLPRTEAFF.

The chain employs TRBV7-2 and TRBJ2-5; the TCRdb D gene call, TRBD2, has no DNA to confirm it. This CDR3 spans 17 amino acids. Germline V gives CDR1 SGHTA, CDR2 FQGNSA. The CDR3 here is CASSLGWTSGREETQYF.

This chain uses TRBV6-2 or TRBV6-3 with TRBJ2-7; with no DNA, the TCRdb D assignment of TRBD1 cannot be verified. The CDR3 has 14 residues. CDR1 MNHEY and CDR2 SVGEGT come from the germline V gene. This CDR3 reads CASSFRQGRYEQYF.

The CDR3: CASSLGQGGVLAKNIQYF. This chain joins TRBV5-1 and TRBJ2-4; TCRdb picks TRBD1, but there is no DNA to check that call. This CDR3 has 18 amino acids. CDR1 is SGHRS, CDR2 YFSETQ, per germline.

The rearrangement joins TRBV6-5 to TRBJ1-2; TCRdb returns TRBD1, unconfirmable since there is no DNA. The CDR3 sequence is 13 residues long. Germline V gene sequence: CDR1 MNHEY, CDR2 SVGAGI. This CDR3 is CASRLQGYDGYTF.

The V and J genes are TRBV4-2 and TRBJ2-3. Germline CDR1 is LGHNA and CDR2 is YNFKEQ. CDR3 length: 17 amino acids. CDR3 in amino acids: CASSRSAAGLGTDTQYF.

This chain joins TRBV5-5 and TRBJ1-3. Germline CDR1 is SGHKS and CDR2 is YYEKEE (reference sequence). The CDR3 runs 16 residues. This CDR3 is CASSLAPRATGNTIYF.

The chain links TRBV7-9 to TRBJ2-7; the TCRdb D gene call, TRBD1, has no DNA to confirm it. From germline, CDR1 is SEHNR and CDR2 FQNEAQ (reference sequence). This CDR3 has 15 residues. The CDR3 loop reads CASSQGTGGSYEQYF.

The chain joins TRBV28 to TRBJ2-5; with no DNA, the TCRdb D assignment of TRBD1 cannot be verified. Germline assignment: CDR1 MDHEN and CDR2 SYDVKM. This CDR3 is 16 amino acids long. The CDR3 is CASSYRQGRYQETQYF.

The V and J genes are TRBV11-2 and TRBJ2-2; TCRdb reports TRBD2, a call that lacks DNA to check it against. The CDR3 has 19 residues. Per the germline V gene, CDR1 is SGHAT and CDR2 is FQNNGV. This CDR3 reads CASSLGALRGGLGTGELFF.

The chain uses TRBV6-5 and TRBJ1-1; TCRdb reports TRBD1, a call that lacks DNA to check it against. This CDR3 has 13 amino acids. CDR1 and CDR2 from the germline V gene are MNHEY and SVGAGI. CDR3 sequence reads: CASSYSGAAEAFF.

CDR3: CASSSQLAGGYEQFF. The chain employs TRBV6-1 and TRBJ2-1; TCRdb designates TRBD2, a call that cannot be tested without DNA. Germline V lookup: CDR1 MNHNS, CDR2 SASEGT. The CDR3 spans 15 residues.

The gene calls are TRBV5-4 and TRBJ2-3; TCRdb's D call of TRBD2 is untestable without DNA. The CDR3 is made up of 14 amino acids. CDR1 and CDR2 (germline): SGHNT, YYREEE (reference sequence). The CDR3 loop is CASSLAVGGDTQYF.

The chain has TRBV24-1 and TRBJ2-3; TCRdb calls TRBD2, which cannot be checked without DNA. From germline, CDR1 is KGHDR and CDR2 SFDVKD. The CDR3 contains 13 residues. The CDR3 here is CATQGGVIDTQYF.

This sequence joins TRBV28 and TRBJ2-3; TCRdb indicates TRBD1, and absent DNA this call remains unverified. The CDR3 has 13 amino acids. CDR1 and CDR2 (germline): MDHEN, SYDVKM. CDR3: CASSQAQGDTQYF. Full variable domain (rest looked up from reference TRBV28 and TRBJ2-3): DVKVTQSSRYLVKRTGEKVFLECVQDMDHENMFWYRQDPGLGLRLIYFSYDVKMKEKGDIPEGYSVSREKKERFSLILESASTNQTSMYLCASSQAQGDTQYFGPGTRLTVL.

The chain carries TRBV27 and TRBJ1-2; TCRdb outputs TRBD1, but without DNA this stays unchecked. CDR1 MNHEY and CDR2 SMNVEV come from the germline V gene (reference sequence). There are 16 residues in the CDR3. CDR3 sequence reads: CASSKKTPWSGYGYTF.

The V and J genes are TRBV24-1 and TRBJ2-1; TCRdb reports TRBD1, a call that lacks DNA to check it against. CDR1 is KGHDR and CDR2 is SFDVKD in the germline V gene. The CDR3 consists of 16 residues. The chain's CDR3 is CATSDSYRTGENEQFF.

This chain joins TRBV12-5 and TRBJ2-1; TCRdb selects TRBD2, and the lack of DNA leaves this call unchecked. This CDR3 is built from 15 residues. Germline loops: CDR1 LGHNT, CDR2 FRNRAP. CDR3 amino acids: CASGLSGGPTDEQFF.

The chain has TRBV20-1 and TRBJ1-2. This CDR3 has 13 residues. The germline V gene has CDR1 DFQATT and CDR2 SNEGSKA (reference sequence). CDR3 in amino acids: CSARDRSNYGYTF.

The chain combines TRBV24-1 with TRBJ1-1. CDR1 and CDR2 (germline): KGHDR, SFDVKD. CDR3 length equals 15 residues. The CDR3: CATSDTAGRNTEAFF.

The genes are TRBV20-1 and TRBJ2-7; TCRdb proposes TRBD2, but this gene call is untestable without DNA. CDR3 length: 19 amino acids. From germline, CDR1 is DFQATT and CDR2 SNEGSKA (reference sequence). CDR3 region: CSARALAKLLAGISYEQYF.

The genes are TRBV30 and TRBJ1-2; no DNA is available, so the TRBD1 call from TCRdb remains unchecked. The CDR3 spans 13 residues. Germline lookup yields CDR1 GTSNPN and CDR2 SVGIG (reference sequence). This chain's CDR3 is CAWSWGGNYGYTF.

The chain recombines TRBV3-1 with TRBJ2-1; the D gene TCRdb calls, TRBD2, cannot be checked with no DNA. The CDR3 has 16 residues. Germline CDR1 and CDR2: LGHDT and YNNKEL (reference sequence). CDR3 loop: CASSQPSGGAYNEQFF.

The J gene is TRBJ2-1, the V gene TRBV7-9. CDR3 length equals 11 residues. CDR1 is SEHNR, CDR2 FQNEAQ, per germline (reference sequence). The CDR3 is CASSESYEQFF.

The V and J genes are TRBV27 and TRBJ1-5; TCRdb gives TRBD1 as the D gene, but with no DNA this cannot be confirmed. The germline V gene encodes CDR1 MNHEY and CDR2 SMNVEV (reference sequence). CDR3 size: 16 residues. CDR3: CASRGYGQASNQPQHF.

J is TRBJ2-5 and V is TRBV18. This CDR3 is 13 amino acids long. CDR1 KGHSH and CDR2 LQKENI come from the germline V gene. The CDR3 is CASSPIIQETQYF.

The chain's CDR3 is CASSSGTGLRTTEAFF. The V and J genes are TRBV3-1 and TRBJ1-1; the TCRdb call, TRBD1, lacks DNA for checking. The CDR3 is 16 amino acids. CDR1 is LGHDT, CDR2 YNNKEL, per germline (reference sequence).

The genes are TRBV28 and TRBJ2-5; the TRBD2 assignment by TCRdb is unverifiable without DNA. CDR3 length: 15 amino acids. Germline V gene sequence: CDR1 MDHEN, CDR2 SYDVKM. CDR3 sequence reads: CASSLASGGRETQYF.

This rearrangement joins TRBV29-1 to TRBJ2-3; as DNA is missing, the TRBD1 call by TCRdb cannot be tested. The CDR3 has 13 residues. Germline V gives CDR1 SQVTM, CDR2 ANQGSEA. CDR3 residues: CSAGSGLADTQYF.

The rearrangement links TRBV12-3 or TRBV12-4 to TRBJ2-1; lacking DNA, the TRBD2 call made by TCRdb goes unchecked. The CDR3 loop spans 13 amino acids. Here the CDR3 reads CASRVLGSVRSFF.